This note documents a single T cell receptor beta chain sequence. Its matching antigen is unknown. This sample stems from a study of T cell responses to AZD1222 COVID-19 vaccine. Overall study results and limits: Baseline seropositivity occurred in only six AZD1222 recipients.

This CDR3 region has 13 residues. The germline V gene has CDR1 SQVTM and CDR2 ANQGSEA. Trimming removed 4 bases from V and 3 bases from J; junction bases left unmatched: 4. Here immunoSEQ multiplex PCR was the method, and the copy in TCRdb shows in-frame clones only, minus some. The repertoire holds 98,000 or so clones, with about 89% as singletons. This specimen consisted of peripheral blood, obtained 28 days after the second dose of the MenACWY control vaccine. This TCR came from an adult who received the MenACWY meningococcal vaccine as a control. The chain has TRBV29-1 and TRBJ1-2; TRBD1 matches at 8 bases. The DNA for the CDR3 is TGCAGCGTTGTGGCAGGGGGCGACTATGGCTACACCTTC. Residues: CSVVAGGDYGYTF.